The T cell receptor beta chain under discussion was sequenced for a study of shared clonotypes between healthy human individuals. Repertoires were generated with immunoSEQ multiplex PCR, while TCRdb's copy carries only in-frame clones and drops some. Found here are roughly 700,000 clones, about 90% of them singletons; the top ten hold 34%. CDR1 is SGHDT and CDR2 is YYEEEE in the germline V gene. Trimming removed 2 bases at V and 8 bases at J, with 13 bases between. The CDR3 is 13 residues long. V and J are TRBV5-6 and TRBJ1-1, with D possibly matching TRBD1 (6 bases). Sequencing was carried out using memory CD8+ T cells from PBMCs. This sample's subset: CD45RO+ cells pooled with CCR7-negative TemRA cells. The origin of this receptor is a man younger than 30 in good health. Some clones in this sample may be carry-over from other donors' samples. CDR3 in amino acids: CASSFTTGSEAFF. The CDR3 coding sequence is TGTGCCAGCAGCTTTACAACAGGGTCCGAAGCTTTCTTT.